These 29 T cell receptor beta chains originate from one sample sequenced in a study of shared clonotypes between healthy human individuals. Repertoires were generated with immunoSEQ multiplex PCR, while TCRdb's copy carries only in-frame clones and drops some. The sample shows roughly 2.6 million clones, around nine tenths of them seen only once. Sequenced sample: naive CD4+ T cells sorted from blood. Specified subset: CD45RA+ positively selected. The receptor set was obtained from a man aged 18 to 35 in good health.

This clone was picked up one time. V usage is TRBV11-3 and J usage is TRBJ2-5, with 7 bases identical to TRBD1. Trimming cost V 4 bases and J 1 base; bases outside gene matches: 9. Germline V gives CDR1 SGHNT, CDR2 YENEEA. CDR3 length: 16 residues. This CDR3 reads CASSSGVSGGQETQYF. In nucleotides, the CDR3 is TGTGCCAGCAGCTCTGGCGTATCAGGGGGCCAAGAGACCCAGTACTTC.

This clone turned up a few times. The J gene is TRBJ1-5, the V gene TRBV7-9, with D possibly TRBD1 on 6 matching bases. There are 16 residues in the CDR3. Germline V CDR1 and CDR2: SEHNR, FQNEAQ (reference sequence). V was trimmed by 5 bases and J by 2 bases, leaving 16 bases between them. For the CDR3, the DNA is TGTGCCAGCAGCCGAGAACAGGGAGCGGGCAATCAGCCCCAGCATTTT. Translating gives CASSREQGAGNQPQHF.

The chain couples TRBV5-1 to TRBJ1-2, with TRBD1 as a possible D gene (6 bases). The CDR3 totals 13 residues. Trimming pared 4 bases from V and 2 bases from J, leaving 9 bases between. CDR1 SGHRS and CDR2 YFSETQ come from the germline V gene. CDR3 in DNA: TGCGCCAGCAGCGAGGGGGGAAACTATGGCTACACCTTC. Translation: CASSEGGNYGYTF. Using reference TRBV5-1 and TRBJ1-2 for the parts outside the CDR3, the full variable domain is KAGVTQTPRYLIKTRGQQVTLSCSPISGHRSVSWYQQTPGQGLQFLFEYFSETQRNKGNFPGRFSGRQFSNSRSEMNVSTLELGDSALYLCASSEGGNYGYTFGSGTRLTVV.

The chain links TRBV28 to TRBJ1-3; D gene unclear. Trimming removed 5 bases from V and 1 base from J, with 9 bases in between. The CDR3 has 14 amino acids. CDR1 MDHEN and CDR2 SYDVKM come from the germline V gene. In DNA, the CDR3 is TGTGCCAGCAGTACTGAGGGATCTGGAAACACCATATATTTT. It codes for CASSTEGSGNTIYF. Using reference TRBV28 and TRBJ1-3 for the parts outside the CDR3, the full variable domain is DVKVTQSSRYLVKRTGEKVFLECVQDMDHENMFWYRQDPGLGLRLIYFSYDVKMKEKGDIPEGYSVSREKKERFSLILESASTNQTSMYLCASSTEGSGNTIYFGEGSWLTVV.

The chain joins TRBV6-4 to TRBJ2-1, with D uncertain. V lost 0 bases and J 6 bases, leaving 9 bases between the germline ends. The CDR3 totals 14 residues. Germline loops: CDR1 MRHNA, CDR2 SNTAGT. The CDR3 nucleotides are TGTGCCAGCAGTGACTCAATCAACAGCAATGAGCAGTTCTTC. It yields the protein CASSDSINSNEQFF.

The CDR3 loop is CATGPGTGTDTQYF. For the CDR3, the DNA is TGTGCCACAGGCCCGGGAACGGGCACAGATACGCAGTATTTT. The chain couples TRBV10-3 to TRBJ2-3; tentatively, D is TRBD2 (5 bases). V gave up 10 bases and J gave up 1 base, with 15 bases separating them. CDR1 ENHRY and CDR2 SYGVKD come from the germline V gene. The CDR3 is made up of 14 amino acids.

The genes are TRBV18 and TRBJ2-7; D not certain. CDR3 size: 14 residues. V gave up 5 bases and J gave up 3 bases, with 14 bases separating them. Germline CDR1 is KGHSH and CDR2 is LQKENI. The CDR3 here is CASSTTMVNYEQYF. The CDR3 bases are TGTGCCAGCTCAACCACTATGGTAAACTACGAGCAGTACTTC.

The chain is built from TRBV30 and TRBJ1-5; 8 bases align to TRBD1. Trimming at V came to 3 bases and at J to 4 bases, leaving 5 bases not matched to a gene. Looked up from germline, CDR1 is GTSNPN and CDR2 is SVGIG (reference sequence). This CDR3 region has 14 residues. The CDR3 sequence is CAWSLGTGNQPQHF. In nucleotides, the CDR3 is TGTGCCTGGAGCCTTGGGACAGGTAATCAGCCCCAGCATTTT. Variable domain in full (rest from reference TRBV30 and TRBJ1-5): SQTIHQWPATLVQPVGSPLSLECTVEGTSNPNLYWYRQAAGRGLQLLFYSVGIGQISSEVPQNLSASRPQDRQFILSSKKLLLSDSGFYLCAWSLGTGNQPQHFGDGTRLSIL.

This chain links TRBV19 with TRBJ1-4; 10 nucleotides match TRBD1. V lost 5 bases and J lost 0; bases outside the gene matches: 9. The germline V gene has CDR1 LNHDA and CDR2 SQIVND (reference sequence). The CDR3 is 18 amino acids. The CDR3 nucleotides are TGTGCCAGTAGTCCTTCCGGGACAGGGGTTGCAACTAATGAAAAACTGTTTTTT. Amino acids: CASSPSGTGVATNEKLFF. Drawing the rest from reference TRBV19 and TRBJ1-4, the complete variable domain is DGGITQSPKYLFRKEGQNVTLSCEQNLNHDAMYWYRQDPGQGLRLIYYSQIVNDFQKGDIAEGYSVSREKKESFPLTVTSAQKNPTAFYLCASSPSGTGVATNEKLFFGSGTQLSVL.

In this sample, this clone turned up once. CDR3 in amino acids: CASSLGQGPGGYTF. In DNA form, the CDR3 reads TGTGCCAGCAGCTTGGGACAGGGGCCGGGTGGCTACACCTTC. The gene calls are TRBV5-6 and TRBJ1-2; 8 nucleotides align to TRBD1. The CDR3 contains 14 residues. In germline, CDR1 is SGHDT, CDR2 YYEEEE. Trimming took 0 bases from V and 7 from J; bases not matched to a gene: 5.

The chain links TRBV10-3 to TRBJ2-2; TRBD1 matches at 10 bases. Trimming at V came to 2 bases and at J to 5 bases, leaving 5 bases not matched to a gene. The germline gives CDR1 ENHRY, CDR2 SYGVKD. The CDR3 has 16 amino acids. The CDR3 reads CAISEPGTGVTGELFF. The CDR3 DNA follows: TGTGCCATCAGTGAGCCCGGGACAGGGGTTACCGGGGAGCTGTTTTTT.

This clone has only one observation. CDR3 coding DNA: TGTGCCAGCAGCTTAGGGGGACCCAGCTCCTACGAGCAGTACTTC. It codes for CASSLGGPSSYEQYF. The chain is built from TRBV11-3 and TRBJ2-7, with D perhaps given as TRBD1 or TRBD2 (5 bases each). Trimming removed 1 base at V and 0 bases at J, with 10 bases between. Germline CDR1 is SGHNT and CDR2 is YENEEA. The CDR3 has 15 residues.

In its sample, this clone was seen once. The gene calls are TRBV5-1 and TRBJ2-7, with a tentative D call TRBD2 (5 bases). This CDR3 has 13 residues. The V and J ends lost 6 bases and 3 bases respectively, with 13 bases between them. CDR1 and CDR2 from the germline V gene are SGHRS and YFSETQ. CDR3 coding DNA: TGCGCCAGCACCCAAGGCCGGGGCTACGAGCAGTACTTC. It translates to CASTQGRGYEQYF.

This chain connects TRBV9 to TRBJ2-5, with D possibly TRBD2 on 5 matching bases. Germline CDR1 SGDLS, CDR2 YYNGEE. The CDR3 is 17 residues long. V dropped 0 bases and J dropped 2 bases, with 17 bases sitting between them. The CDR3: CASSVGYGGSRQETQYF. The CDR3 coding sequence is TGTGCCAGCAGCGTAGGTTATGGCGGGTCGAGACAAGAGACCCAGTACTTC.

J is TRBJ1-4 and V is TRBV9, with 7 bases aligning to TRBD1. The ends lost 4 bases at V and 4 bases at J; junction bases unmatched: 7. CDR1 is SGDLS, CDR2 YYNGEE, per germline. This CDR3 region has 15 residues. CDR3 in DNA: TGTGCCAGCAGCTTTGGACAGGAATATAATGAAAAACTGTTTTTT. Protein: CASSFGQEYNEKLFF.

The chain couples TRBV5-6 to TRBJ2-5; 13 bases line up with TRBD2. The CDR3 is 17 residues long. The germline gives CDR1 SGHDT, CDR2 YYEEEE. Germline trimming cut 4 bases from V and 2 bases from J; bases unmatched to any gene: 8. CDR3 coding DNA: TGTGCCAGCAGCCTACGACTAGCGGGGGGTACTCAAGAGACCCAGTACTTC. It translates to CASSLRLAGGTQETQYF.

To note about this clone: An end of the junction does not agree with germline; a read error may underlie this. The chain has TRBV5-5 and TRBJ2-5; maybe TRBD1 (5 bases). Germline V CDR1 and CDR2: SGHKS, YYEKEE (reference sequence). The CDR3 covers 12 residues. The CDR3 is CASSQSLGAHNF. In nucleotides, the CDR3 is TGTGCCAGCAGCCAGTCCCTAGGGGCGCACAACTTC. Filled out from reference TRBV5-5 and TRBJ2-5, the complete variable domain reads DAGVTQSPTHLIKTRGQQVTLRCSPISGHKSVSWYQQVLGQGPQFIFQYYEKEERGRGNFPDRFSARQFPNYSSELNVNALLLGDSALYLCASSQSLGAHNFGPGTRLLVL.

The chain employs TRBV28 and TRBJ2-5, with 7 bases lining up with TRBD2. CDR1 and CDR2 from the germline V gene are MDHEN and SYDVKM. This CDR3 comprises 15 residues. V lost 4 bases, J lost 5 bases, and 10 bases stayed unmatched. The CDR3 nucleotides read TGTGCCAGCAGTTCCCCGGGGCTGGGGGGGGAGACCCAGTACTTC. This codes for CASSSPGLGGETQYF.

This clone appeared a single time. The rearrangement joins TRBV5-1 to TRBJ1-1; D is unclear. CDR3 length: 15 amino acids. The V end lost 4 bases, the J end lost 0 bases, and 13 bases lay between the germline ends. Germline assignment: CDR1 SGHRS and CDR2 YFSETQ. The CDR3, as DNA: TGCGCCAGCAGCCCCGCAAGGGATCTGAACACTGAAGCTTTCTTT. This gives the protein CASSPARDLNTEAFF.

This clone has a handful of counts. The chain is built from TRBV5-1 and TRBJ2-1; D not resolved. CDR3 length: 13 residues. Germline V gene sequence: CDR1 SGHRS, CDR2 YFSETQ. Trimming left V 7 bases short and J 4 bases short, with 12 bases between. The CDR3 is CASGMGPYNEQFF. The CDR3 DNA sequence: TGCGCCAGCGGTATGGGTCCTTACAATGAGCAGTTCTTC.

This clone occurred once. The chain carries TRBV7-2 and TRBJ1-3; no reliable D call. CDR1 is SGHTA, CDR2 FQGNSA, per germline. The CDR3 extends over 13 amino acids. Trimming took 4 bases from V and 3 from J, leaving 7 bases between them. DNA for the CDR3: TGTGCCAGCAGCTCGGCCGATGGAAACACCATATATTTT. Translated, it gives CASSSADGNTIYF.

The chain joins TRBV5-4 to TRBJ1-2; the match to TRBD1 covers 7 bases. Germline-derived CDR1 and CDR2 are SGHNT and YYREEE (reference sequence). This CDR3 is 14 amino acids long. Germline trimming cut 6 bases from V and 0 bases from J; bases unmatched to any gene: 5. CDR3 bases: TGTGCCAGCAACATTGACAGGGCTAACTATGGCTACACCTTC. Protein sequence: CASNIDRANYGYTF.

This chain uses TRBV5-1 with TRBJ2-7; possibly TRBD1 for D (6 bases). This CDR3 spans 15 amino acids. V lost 0 bases, J lost 6 bases, and 16 bases lay in between. Germline V gives CDR1 SGHRS, CDR2 YFSETQ. In DNA form, the CDR3 reads TGCGCCAGCAGCTTGGGGACAGAACGTTTTTCCGAGCAGTACTTC. Amino acids: CASSLGTERFSEQYF. The full variable domain, its missing parts supplied by reference TRBV5-1 and TRBJ2-7, is KAGVTQTPRYLIKTRGQQVTLSCSPISGHRSVSWYQQTPGQGLQFLFEYFSETQRNKGNFPGRFSGRQFSNSRSEMNVSTLELGDSALYLCASSLGTERFSEQYFGPGTRLTVT.

This rearrangement joins TRBV4-3 to TRBJ1-6; 7 nucleotides agree with TRBD1. Germline V gene lookup returns CDR1 LGHNA and CDR2 YSLEER. The CDR3 consists of 21 residues. Trimming cost V 4 bases and J 10 bases; bases outside gene matches: 28. This CDR3 reads CASSPKVITGDRPGNHSPLHF. The CDR3 DNA reads as TGCGCCAGCAGCCCGAAAGTCATAACAGGGGATAGGCCAGGCAATCACTCACCCCTCCACTTT.

This chain's CDR3 is CASSLRGTGENIQYF. The CDR3 DNA follows: TGTGCCAGCAGCTTGCGGGGGACAGGGGAAAACATTCAGTACTTC. This chain joins TRBV5-5 and TRBJ2-4, with 10 bases lining up with TRBD1. After removal of 1 base from V and 5 bases from J, the junction contained 3 bases not matched to a gene. Looked up from germline, CDR1 is SGHKS and CDR2 is YYEKEE (reference sequence). The CDR3 is 15 residues long. The whole variable domain, filled in from reference TRBV5-5 and TRBJ2-4, reads DAGVTQSPTHLIKTRGQQVTLRCSPISGHKSVSWYQQVLGQGPQFIFQYYEKEERGRGNFPDRFSARQFPNYSSELNVNALLLGDSALYLCASSLRGTGENIQYFGAGTRLSVL.

The gene calls are TRBV29-1 and TRBJ2-1; D gene ambiguous. The V end lost 7 bases, the J end lost 5 bases, and 9 bases lay between the germline ends. The CDR3 loop spans 11 amino acids. CDR1 and CDR2 from the germline V gene are SQVTM and ANQGSEA. Here the CDR3 reads CSAHLDNEQFF. CDR3 nucleotide sequence: TGCAGCGCTCACCTCGACAATGAGCAGTTCTTC.

The chain has TRBV2 and TRBJ1-5; tentative D call: TRBD1 (5 bases). With 7 bases removed from V and 5 bases from J, the gap between germline ends came to 18 bases. CDR3 length: 15 amino acids. Looked up from germline, CDR1 is SNHLY and CDR2 is FYNNEI. The CDR3 DNA sequence: TGTGCCAGCACCCGAGGGACGGGGGGTTATCAGCCCCAGCATTTT. Protein product: CASTRGTGGYQPQHF.

The rearrangement joins TRBV9 to TRBJ2-1; the match to TRBD2 covers 7 bases. The CDR3 extends over 21 amino acids. CDR1 is SGDLS and CDR2 is YYNGEE in the germline V gene. The V gene end was trimmed by 2 bases and the J gene end by 0 bases; junction bases not matched to a gene: 20. The CDR3 sequence: CASSVGTILGGRSSSYNEQFF. The CDR3 nucleotides read TGTGCCAGCAGCGTCGGGACTATTTTAGGAGGTCGGTCGAGCTCCTACAATGAGCAGTTCTTC.

The J gene is TRBJ1-1, the V gene TRBV27; D is uncertain. Trimming stripped 3 bases from V and 4 bases from J, with 12 bases between. This CDR3 spans 14 amino acids. Looked up from germline, CDR1 is MNHEY and CDR2 is SMNVEV (reference sequence). This CDR3 reads CASSFAAPRTEAFF. Written as DNA, the CDR3 is TGTGCCAGCAGTTTCGCAGCCCCTCGCACTGAAGCTTTCTTT.